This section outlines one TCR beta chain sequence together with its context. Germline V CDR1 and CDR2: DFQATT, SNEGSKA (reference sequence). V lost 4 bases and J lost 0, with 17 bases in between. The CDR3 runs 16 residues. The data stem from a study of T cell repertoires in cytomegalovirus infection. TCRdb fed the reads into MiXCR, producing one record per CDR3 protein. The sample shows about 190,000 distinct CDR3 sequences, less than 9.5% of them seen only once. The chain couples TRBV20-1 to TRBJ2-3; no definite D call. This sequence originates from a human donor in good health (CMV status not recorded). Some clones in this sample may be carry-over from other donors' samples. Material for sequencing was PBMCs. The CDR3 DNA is TGCAGTGCTACGCCGACATGGCCATTCAGCACAGATACGCAGTATTTT. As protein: CSATPTWPFSTDTQYF.